One and the same sample provided the 3 T cell receptor beta chains below, sequenced in a study of cytomegalovirus exposure and HLA in healthy donors. The PCR used 60 Vbeta and 13 Jbeta primers. Profiled with immunoSEQ multiplex PCR; TCRdb holds only in-frame clones, not every one. This sample's table has roughly 65,000 clones. The source material was PBMCs. These receptors all come from a boy between 5 and 17 years old in good health and CMV-seronegative.

The chain combines TRBV25-1 with TRBJ2-7; TRBD1 is a possible D gene (6 bases). V lost 3 bases and J lost 5, with 14 bases in between. Per germline, CDR1 MGHDK and CDR2 SYGVNS. This CDR3 is built from 14 residues. The CDR3 spells CASSDTGFLNEQYF. The CDR3 nucleotides are TGTGCCAGCAGTGATACAGGGTTCTTGAACGAGCAGTACTTC.

Worth noting for this clone: The same CDR3 also results from other DNA sequences found in this sample. The chain couples TRBV30 to TRBJ2-7; 8 nucleotides match TRBD2. Germline V lookup: CDR1 GTSNPN, CDR2 SVGIG (reference sequence). J gave up 1 base and V 5 bases, and 10 bases lay outside the gene matches. The CDR3 spans 15 residues. In DNA form, the CDR3 reads TGTGCCTGGGCCCCCGGCGGGGGGCGTTCCTACGAGCAGTACTTC. Protein: CAWAPGGGRSYEQYF.

This chain uses TRBV7-2 with TRBJ2-2; 9 bases match TRBD1. V shed 3 bases and J 5 bases; nucleotides not matched to a gene: 1. Per germline, CDR1 SGHTA and CDR2 FQGNSA. CDR3 length: 14 amino acids. The CDR3 is CASSLGQGTGELFF. As DNA, the CDR3 is TGTGCCAGCAGCTTGGGACAGGGAACCGGGGAGCTGTTTTTT.